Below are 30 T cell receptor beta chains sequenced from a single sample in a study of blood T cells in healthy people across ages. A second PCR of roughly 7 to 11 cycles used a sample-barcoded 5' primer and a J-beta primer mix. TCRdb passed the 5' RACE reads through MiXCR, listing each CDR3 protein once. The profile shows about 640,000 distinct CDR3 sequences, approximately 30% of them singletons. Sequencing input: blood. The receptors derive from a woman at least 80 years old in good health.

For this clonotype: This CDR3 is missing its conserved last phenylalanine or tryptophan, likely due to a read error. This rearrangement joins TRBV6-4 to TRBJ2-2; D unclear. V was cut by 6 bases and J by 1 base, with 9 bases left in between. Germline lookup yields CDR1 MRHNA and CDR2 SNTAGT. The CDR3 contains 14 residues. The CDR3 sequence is CASSVDQNTGELFC. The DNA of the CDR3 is TGTGCCAGCAGCGTGGACCAGAACACCGGGGAGCTGTTTTGT.

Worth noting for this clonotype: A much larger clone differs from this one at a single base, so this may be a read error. CDR3 in amino acids: CASSRTANEKLFF. The CDR3 DNA reads TGTGCCAGCAGTCGGACAGCTAATGAAAAACTGTTTTTT. The chain employs TRBV25-1 and TRBJ1-4; TRBD1 might be the D (6 bases). V dropped 5 bases and J dropped 3 bases, with 7 bases sitting between them. The CDR3 sequence is 13 residues long. Germline V gene data show CDR1 as MGHDK and CDR2 as SYGVNS.

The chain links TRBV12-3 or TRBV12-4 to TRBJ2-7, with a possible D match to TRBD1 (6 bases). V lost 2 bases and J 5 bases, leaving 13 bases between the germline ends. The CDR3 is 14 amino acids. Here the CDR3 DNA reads TGTGCCAGCAGTTTAAAGTCCAGGGGCGACGAGCAGTACTTC. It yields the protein CASSLKSRGDEQYF.

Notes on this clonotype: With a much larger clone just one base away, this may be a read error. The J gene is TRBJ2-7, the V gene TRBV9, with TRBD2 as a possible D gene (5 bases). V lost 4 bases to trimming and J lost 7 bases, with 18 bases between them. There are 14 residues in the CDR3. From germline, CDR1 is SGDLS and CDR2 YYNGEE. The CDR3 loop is CASSLGLPGYEQYF. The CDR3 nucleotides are TGTGCCAGCAGCCTCGGACTCCCGGGGTATGAGCAGTACTTC.

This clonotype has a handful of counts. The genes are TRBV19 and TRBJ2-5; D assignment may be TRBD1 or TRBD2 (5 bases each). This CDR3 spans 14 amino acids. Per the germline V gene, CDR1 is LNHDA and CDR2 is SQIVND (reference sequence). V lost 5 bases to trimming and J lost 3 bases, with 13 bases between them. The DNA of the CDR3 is TGTGCCAGTAGTCCTGGGGGAATAAAAGAGACCCAGTACTTC. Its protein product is CASSPGGIKETQYF. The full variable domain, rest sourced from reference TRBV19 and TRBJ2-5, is DGGITQSPKYLFRKEGQNVTLSCEQNLNHDAMYWYRQDPGQGLRLIYYSQIVNDFQKGDIAEGYSVSREKKESFPLTVTSAQKNPTAFYLCASSPGGIKETQYFGPGTRLLVL.

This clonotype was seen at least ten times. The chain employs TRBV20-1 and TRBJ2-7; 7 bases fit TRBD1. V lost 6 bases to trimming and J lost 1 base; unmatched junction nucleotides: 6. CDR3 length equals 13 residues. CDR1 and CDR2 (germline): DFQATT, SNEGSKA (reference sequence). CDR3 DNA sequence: TGCAGTGCCGAGGGACAGCTGTCCTACGAGCAGTACTTC. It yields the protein CSAEGQLSYEQYF.

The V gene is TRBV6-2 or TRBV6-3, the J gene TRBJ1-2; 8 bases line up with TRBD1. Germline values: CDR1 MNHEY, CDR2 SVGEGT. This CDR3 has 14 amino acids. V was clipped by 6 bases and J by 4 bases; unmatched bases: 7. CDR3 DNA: TGTGCCAGCAGCCGGACAGGGAGGAGCTATGGCTACACCTTC. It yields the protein CASSRTGRSYGYTF.

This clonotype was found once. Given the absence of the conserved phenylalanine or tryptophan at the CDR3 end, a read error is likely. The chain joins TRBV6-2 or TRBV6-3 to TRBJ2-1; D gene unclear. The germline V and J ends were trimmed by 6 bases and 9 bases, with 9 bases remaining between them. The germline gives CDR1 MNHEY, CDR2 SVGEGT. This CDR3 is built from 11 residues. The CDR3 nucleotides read TGTGCCAGCAGCAGGATGCTTGAGCAGTTCGTC. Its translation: CASSRMLEQFV.

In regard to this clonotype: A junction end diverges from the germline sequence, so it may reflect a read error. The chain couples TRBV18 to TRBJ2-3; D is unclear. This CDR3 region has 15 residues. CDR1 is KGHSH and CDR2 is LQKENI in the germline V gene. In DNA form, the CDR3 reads TGTGCCAGCTCACCACCGGGTAACTTGGCAGATACGCGGTATTTT. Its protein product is CASSPPGNLADTRYF. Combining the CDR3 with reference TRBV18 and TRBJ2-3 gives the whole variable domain NAGVMQNPRHLVRRRGQEARLRCSPMKGHSHVYWYRQLPEEGLKFMVYLQKENIIDESGMPKERFSAEFPKEGPSILRIQQVVRGDSAAYFCASSPPGNLADTRYFGPGTRLTVL.

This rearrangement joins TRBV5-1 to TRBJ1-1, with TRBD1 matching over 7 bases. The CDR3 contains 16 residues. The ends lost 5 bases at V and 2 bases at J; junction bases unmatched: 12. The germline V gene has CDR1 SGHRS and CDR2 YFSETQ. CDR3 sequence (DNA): TGCGCCAGCAGAGGGGGCCCGGGGGGACAAAACACTGAAGCTTTCTTT. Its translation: CASRGGPGGQNTEAFF.

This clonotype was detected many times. CDR3 in DNA: TGCAGTGCTAGAGATCTAGCGGGGTTCGGAGAGACCCAGTACTTC. This codes for CSARDLAGFGETQYF. V usage is TRBV20-1 and J usage is TRBJ2-5; 9 bases map to TRBD2. Germline-derived CDR1 and CDR2 are DFQATT and SNEGSKA (reference sequence). V shed 0 bases, J shed 4 bases, and the junction held 6 bases outside the gene matches. The CDR3 loop spans 15 amino acids.

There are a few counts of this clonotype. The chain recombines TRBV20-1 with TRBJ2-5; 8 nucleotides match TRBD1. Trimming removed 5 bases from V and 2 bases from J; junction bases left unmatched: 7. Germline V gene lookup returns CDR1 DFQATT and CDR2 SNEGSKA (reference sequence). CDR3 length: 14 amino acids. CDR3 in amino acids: CSAGRDRRQETQYF. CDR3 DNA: TGCAGTGCTGGCCGGGACAGGAGACAAGAGACCCAGTACTTC.

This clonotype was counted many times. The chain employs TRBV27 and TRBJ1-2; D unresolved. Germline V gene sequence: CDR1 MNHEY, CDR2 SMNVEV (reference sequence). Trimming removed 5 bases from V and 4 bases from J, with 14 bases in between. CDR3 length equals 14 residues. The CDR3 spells CASSIDRGSYGYTF. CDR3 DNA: TGTGCCAGCAGTATCGACCGAGGGAGCTATGGCTACACCTTC.

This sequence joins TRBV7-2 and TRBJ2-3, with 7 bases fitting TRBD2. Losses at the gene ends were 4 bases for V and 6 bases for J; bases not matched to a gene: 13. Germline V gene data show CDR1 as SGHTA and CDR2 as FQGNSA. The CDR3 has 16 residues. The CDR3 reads CASSSSGAGVMDTQYF. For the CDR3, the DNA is TGTGCCAGCAGCTCGTCTGGGGCGGGGGTGATGGATACGCAGTATTTT.

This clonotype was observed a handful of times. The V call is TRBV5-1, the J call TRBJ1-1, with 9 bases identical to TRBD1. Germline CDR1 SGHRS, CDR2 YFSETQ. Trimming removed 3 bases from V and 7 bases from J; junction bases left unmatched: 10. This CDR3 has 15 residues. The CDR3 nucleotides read TGCGCCAGCAGCTCCTCCGGGACAGGGATGTATGAAGCTTTCTTT. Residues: CASSSSGTGMYEAFF.

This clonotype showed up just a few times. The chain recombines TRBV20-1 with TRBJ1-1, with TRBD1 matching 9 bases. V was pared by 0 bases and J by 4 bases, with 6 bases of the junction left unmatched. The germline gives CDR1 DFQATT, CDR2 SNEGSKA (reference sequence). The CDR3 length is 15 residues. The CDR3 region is CSARDPRQGGTEAFF. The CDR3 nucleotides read TGCAGTGCTAGAGATCCCCGACAGGGGGGCACTGAAGCTTTCTTT.

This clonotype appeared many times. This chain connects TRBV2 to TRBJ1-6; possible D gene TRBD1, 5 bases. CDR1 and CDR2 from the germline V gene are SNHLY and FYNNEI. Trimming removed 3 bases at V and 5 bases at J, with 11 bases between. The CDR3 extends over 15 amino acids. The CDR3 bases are TGTGCCAGCAGTGAGTCGGGACGAAATAATTCACCCCTCCACTTT. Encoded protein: CASSESGRNNSPLHF. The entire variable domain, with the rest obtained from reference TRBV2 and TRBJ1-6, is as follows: EPEVTQTPSHQVTQMGQEVILRCVPISNHLYFYWYRQILGQKVEFLVSFYNNEISEKSEIFDDQFSVERPDGSNFTLKIRSTKLEDSAMYFCASSESGRNNSPLHFGNGTRLTVT.

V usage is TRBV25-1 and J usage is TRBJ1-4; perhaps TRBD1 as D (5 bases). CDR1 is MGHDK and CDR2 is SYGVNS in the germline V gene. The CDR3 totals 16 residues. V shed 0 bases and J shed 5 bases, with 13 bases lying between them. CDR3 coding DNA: TGTGCCAGCAGTGAATATATAAGGGGTCACAATGAAAAACTGTTTTTT. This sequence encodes CASSEYIRGHNEKLFF.

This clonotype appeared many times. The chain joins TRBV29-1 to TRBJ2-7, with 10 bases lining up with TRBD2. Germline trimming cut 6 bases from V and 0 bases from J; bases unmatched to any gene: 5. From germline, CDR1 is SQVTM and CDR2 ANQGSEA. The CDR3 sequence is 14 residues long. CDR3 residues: CSVGSGGGSYEQYF. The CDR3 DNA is TGCAGCGTCGGGAGCGGGGGGGGCTCCTACGAGCAGTACTTC.

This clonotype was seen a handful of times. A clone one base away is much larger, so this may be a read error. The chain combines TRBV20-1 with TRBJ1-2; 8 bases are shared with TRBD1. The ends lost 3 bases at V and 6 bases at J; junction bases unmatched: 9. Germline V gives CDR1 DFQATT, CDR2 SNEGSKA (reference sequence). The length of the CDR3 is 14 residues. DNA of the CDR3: TGCAGTGCTAGGAGGAGAGGACAGGGTCATGGCTACACCTTC. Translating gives CSARRRGQGHGYTF.

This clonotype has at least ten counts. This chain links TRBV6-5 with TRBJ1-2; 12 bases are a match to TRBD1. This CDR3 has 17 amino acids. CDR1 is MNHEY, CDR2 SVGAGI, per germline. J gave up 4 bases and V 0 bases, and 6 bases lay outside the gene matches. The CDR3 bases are TGTGCCAGCAGTTACTCGTCGGGACAGGGGGCCTTCTATGGCTACACCTTC. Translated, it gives CASSYSSGQGAFYGYTF.

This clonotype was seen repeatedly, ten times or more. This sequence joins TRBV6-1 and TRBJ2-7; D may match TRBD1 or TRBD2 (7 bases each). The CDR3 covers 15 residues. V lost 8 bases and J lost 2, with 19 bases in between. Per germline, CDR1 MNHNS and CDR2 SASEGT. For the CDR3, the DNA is TGTGCCAGCCCAGGGGGGGCAGTGGGGACCTACGAGCAGTACTTC. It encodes CASPGGAVGTYEQYF.

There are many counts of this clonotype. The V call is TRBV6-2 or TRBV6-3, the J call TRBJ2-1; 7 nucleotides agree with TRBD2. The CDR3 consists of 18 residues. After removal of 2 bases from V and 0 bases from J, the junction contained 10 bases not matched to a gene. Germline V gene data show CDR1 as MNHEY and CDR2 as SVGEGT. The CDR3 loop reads CASSYTLGLPSSYNEQFF. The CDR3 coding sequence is TGTGCCAGCAGTTACACCTTGGGACTACCGAGCTCCTACAATGAGCAGTTCTTC.

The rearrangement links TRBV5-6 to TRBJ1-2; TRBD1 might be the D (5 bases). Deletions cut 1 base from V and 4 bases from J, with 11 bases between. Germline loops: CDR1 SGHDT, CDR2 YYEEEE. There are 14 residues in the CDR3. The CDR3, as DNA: TGTGCCAGCAGCTTGAAGGGGAAGAGCTATGGCTACACCTTC. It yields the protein CASSLKGKSYGYTF.

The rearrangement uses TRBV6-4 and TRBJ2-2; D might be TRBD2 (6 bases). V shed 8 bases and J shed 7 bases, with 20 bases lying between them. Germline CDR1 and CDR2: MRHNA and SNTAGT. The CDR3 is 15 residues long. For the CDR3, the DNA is TGTGCCAGCGAGCGACTAGTGGGGTCTGGCGGGGAGCTGTTTTTT. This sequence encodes CASERLVGSGGELFF.

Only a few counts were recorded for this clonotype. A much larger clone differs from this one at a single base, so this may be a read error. The CDR3 bases are TGTGCCACCAGCAGAGATCTGGGATTGGGCTACAATGAGCAGTACTTC. It codes for CATSRDLGLGYNEQYF. The V gene is TRBV15, the J gene TRBJ2-5; D gene uncertain. Trimming shortened V by 0 bases and J by 11 bases, and 22 bases separated the two germline ends. The CDR3 has 16 residues. The germline gives CDR1 LNHNV, CDR2 YYDKDF (reference sequence).

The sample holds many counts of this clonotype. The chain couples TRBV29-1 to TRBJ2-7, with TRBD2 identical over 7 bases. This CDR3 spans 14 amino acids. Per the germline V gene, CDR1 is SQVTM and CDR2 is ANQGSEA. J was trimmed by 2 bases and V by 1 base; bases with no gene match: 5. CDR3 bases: TGCAGCGTTGAAGGGGGGGGGTTTCCCTACGAGCAGTACTTC. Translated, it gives CSVEGGGFPYEQYF.

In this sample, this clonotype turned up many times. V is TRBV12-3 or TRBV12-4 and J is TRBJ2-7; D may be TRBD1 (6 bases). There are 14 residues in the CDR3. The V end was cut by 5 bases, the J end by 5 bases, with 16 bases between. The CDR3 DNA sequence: TGTGCCAGCAGTCAGACAGGCGGGTCTGACGAGCAGTACTTC. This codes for CASSQTGGSDEQYF.

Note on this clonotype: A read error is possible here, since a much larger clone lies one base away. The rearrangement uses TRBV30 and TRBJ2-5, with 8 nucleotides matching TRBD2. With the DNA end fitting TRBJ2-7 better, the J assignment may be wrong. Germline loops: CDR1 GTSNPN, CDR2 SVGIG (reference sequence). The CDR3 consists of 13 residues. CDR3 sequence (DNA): TGTGCCTGGAGTGCGGGAGGGGGTTACGAGCAGTACTTC. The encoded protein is CAWSAGGGYEQYF.

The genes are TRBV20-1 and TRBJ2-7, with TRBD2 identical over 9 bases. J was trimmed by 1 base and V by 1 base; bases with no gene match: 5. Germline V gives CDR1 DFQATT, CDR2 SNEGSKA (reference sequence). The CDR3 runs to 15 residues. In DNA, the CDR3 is TGCAGTGCTAGAGGCCTAGCGGGACCTTCCTACGAGCAGTACTTC. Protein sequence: CSARGLAGPSYEQYF.